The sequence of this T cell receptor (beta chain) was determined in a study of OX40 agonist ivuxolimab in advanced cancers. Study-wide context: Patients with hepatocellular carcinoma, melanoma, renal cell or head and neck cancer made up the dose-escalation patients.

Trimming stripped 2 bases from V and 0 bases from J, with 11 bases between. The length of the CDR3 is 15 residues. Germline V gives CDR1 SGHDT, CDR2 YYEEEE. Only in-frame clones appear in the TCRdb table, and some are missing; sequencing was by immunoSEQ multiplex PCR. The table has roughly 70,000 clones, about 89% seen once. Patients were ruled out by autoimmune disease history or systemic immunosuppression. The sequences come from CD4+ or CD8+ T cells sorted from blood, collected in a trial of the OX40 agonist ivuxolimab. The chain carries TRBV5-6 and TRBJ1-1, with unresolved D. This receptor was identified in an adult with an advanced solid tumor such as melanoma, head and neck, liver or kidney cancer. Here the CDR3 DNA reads TGTGCCAGCAGCTTCTTCAGACCTATGAACACTGAAGCTTTCTTT. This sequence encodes CASSFFRPMNTEAFF.